One sample yielded the 2 T cell receptor beta chains listed below, sequenced in a study of OX40 agonist ivuxolimab in advanced cancers. Produced via immunoSEQ multiplex PCR; TCRdb's table is partial and in-frame only. The sample includes under 70,000 clones, roughly nine tenths of them seen just once. Sequenced here: CD4+ or CD8+ T cells sorted from blood, sampled in a trial of the OX40 agonist ivuxolimab. These TCRs come from an adult with an advanced solid tumor such as melanoma, head and neck, liver or kidney cancer.

The chain joins TRBV7-2 to TRBJ2-1, with D maybe TRBD1 (5 bases). The CDR3 is made up of 15 amino acids. Trimming shortened V by 5 bases and J by 5 bases, and 16 bases separated the two germline ends. Germline V gives CDR1 SGHTA, CDR2 FQGNSA. This CDR3 is CASSLRTWADNEQFF. The CDR3 nucleotides are TGTGCCAGCAGCCTGCGGACATGGGCGGACAATGAGCAGTTCTTC.

This clone is a singleton in its sample. The gene calls are TRBV9 and TRBJ2-3, with 7 bases matching TRBD1. The germline V gene encodes CDR1 SGDLS and CDR2 YYNGEE. The trim removed 0 bases at V and 3 bases at J, leaving 10 bases unmatched. This CDR3 contains 17 residues. CDR3 DNA sequence: TGTGCCAGCAGCGTAGATAGGGAAACAGGGGCGACAGATACGCAGTATTTT. Residues: CASSVDRETGATDTQYF.